Below, 4 T cell receptor beta chains from the same sample are listed, as sequenced in a study of beta chain features in type 1 diabetes. TCRB transcripts that were expressed got sequenced, as all of the isolated RNA had been reverse transcribed. Sequencing used immunoSEQ multiplex PCR; TCRdb keeps in-frame clones, though not all of them. This sample carries 850,000 to 900,000 clones, 17% of them seen once, and the ten largest clones take around 0.02%. The specimen sequenced was naive CD4+ T cells from blood. Receptors were obtained from a woman under 30 in good health.

V usage is TRBV7-2 and J usage is TRBJ1-1; unclear D gene. V was clipped by 7 bases and J by 1 base, with 10 bases between them. Germline V lookup: CDR1 SGHTA, CDR2 FQGNSA. The CDR3 contains 13 residues. CDR3 sequence (DNA): TGTGCCAGCACCACACGACAGAACACTGAAGCTTTCTTT. It encodes CASTTRQNTEAFF.

This chain uses TRBV5-1 with TRBJ2-3; TRBD2 matches at 9 bases. V lost 1 base to trimming and J lost 5 bases; unmatched junction nucleotides: 14. Per germline, CDR1 SGHRS and CDR2 YFSETQ. CDR3 length equals 18 residues. CDR3 region: CASSLSPAGGVEGDTQYF. The CDR3 region has the DNA TGCGCCAGCAGCTTGTCACCAGCGGGAGGAGTCGAAGGAGATACGCAGTATTTT.

The chain links TRBV28 to TRBJ2-3, with 10 bases that match TRBD2. The CDR3 is 16 amino acids. V lost 6 bases to trimming and J lost 5 bases; unmatched junction nucleotides: 11. CDR1 MDHEN and CDR2 SYDVKM come from the germline V gene. The CDR3 here is CASRTPSGSEVDTQYF. CDR3 coding DNA: TGTGCCAGCAGAACCCCTAGCGGGAGCGAGGTAGATACGCAGTATTTT.

This clone was found a few times. V usage is TRBV9 and J usage is TRBJ2-1; D is perhaps TRBD2 (6 bases). CDR3 length equals 16 residues. Germline CDR1 is SGDLS and CDR2 is YYNGEE. Trimming stripped 3 bases from V and 0 bases from J, with 13 bases between. This CDR3 reads CASSATLASSYNEQFF. Written as DNA, the CDR3 is TGTGCCAGCAGCGCGACCCTAGCGAGCTCCTACAATGAGCAGTTCTTC.